This T cell receptor beta chain originates from a study of cytomegalovirus exposure and HLA in healthy donors. Whole-study findings and limits: Later analysis associated a missense DCLRE1C variant with TCR beta V- and J-gene trimming. A list of roughly 160 TCR beta chains associated with cytomegalovirus was given. The likely explanation for a cluster of highly shared sequence variants was sequencing artifact. Accurate prediction of most subjects' HLA-A and HLA-B alleles from TCR beta sequences was reported.

PCR primers comprised 60 Vbeta and 13 Jbeta primers. Produced via immunoSEQ multiplex PCR; TCRdb's table is partial and in-frame only. The data contain around 74,000 clones, more than 75% of them singletons. On this clone itself: The antigen is unknown.

Sample: PBMCs. This clonotype originated in a man in his forties or fifties in good health and CMV-seronegative.

CDR3 protein: CALGGREANYGYTF. In nucleotides, the CDR3 is TGTGCCTTGGGGGGAAGGGAAGCTAACTATGGCTACACCTTC. The V call is TRBV6-4, the J call TRBJ1-2, with D maybe TRBD1 (5 bases). This CDR3 has 14 amino acids. Germline loops: CDR1 MRHNA, CDR2 SNTAGT. The ends were cut back, 11 bases at V and 0 bases at J, with 16 bases in the middle.